This TCR beta chain derives from a study of control samples from healthy donors and cancer patients. Measured with immunoSEQ multiplex PCR; TCRdb has only the in-frame clones, and not every one. This table holds roughly 45,000 clones, about 86% found once. The germline V and J ends were trimmed by 5 bases and 8 bases, with 9 bases remaining between them. The length of the CDR3 is 10 residues. Germline CDR1 reads DFQATT; CDR2 reads SNEGSKA (reference sequence). This chain uses TRBV20-1 with TRBJ1-1, with TRBD1 as a possible D gene (6 bases). The sequence was collected from a woman aged 45 to 65 with lung cancer. Sequencing was performed on PBMCs. The chain's CDR3 is CSADDREAFF. The CDR3 DNA follows: TGCAGTGCTGATGACAGGGAAGCTTTCTTT.